This T cell receptor (beta chain) derives from a study of blood T cell repertoires in COVID-19. Assay: immunoSEQ multiplex PCR; the TCRdb copy retains only in-frame clones and omits some. The table has about 400,000 clones, about nine tenths seen once. Sequencing was done on a sample of PBMCs or T cells enriched from blood (not recorded which). The sequence derives from a woman aged 25 to 45 who had recovered from COVID-19.

DNA of the CDR3: TGTGCCAGCAGCTTAGGCGTGCCGGTTAACACCATATATTTT. It is translated as CASSLGVPVNTIYF. The chain carries TRBV7-8 and TRBJ1-3; D is unresolved. Between the trimmed V and J ends, which lost 1 base and 7 bases, there was a span of 11 bases. CDR3 length: 14 residues. Germline CDR1 and CDR2: SGHVS and FQNEAQ.